The clone carrying this T cell receptor beta chain was seen only a few times. Its matching antigen is unknown. The sequenced template was cDNA made from the entire isolated RNA. Using immunoSEQ multiplex PCR, the repertoire was profiled, and TCRdb retains in-frame clones only, with some absent. The data show under 300,000 clones, roughly a tenth seen once. These data originate in a study of beta chain features in type 1 diabetes. The overall study: On cell yields, gender and age, patients and healthy donors were similar. The examined sorted cells totaled over 85,000,000 across samples.

The length of the CDR3 is 15 residues. Germline CDR1 reads LGHNA; CDR2 reads YNFKEQ. Trimming removed 1 base at V and 10 bases at J, with 14 bases between. Study findings and constraints: Type 1 diabetes patients had TCRB CDR3s that were shorter (moderately but significantly so) in all four CD4+ subsets.

Blood was drawn once from each donor into heparinised tubes. The draws averaged approximately 110 mL. The sample was naive CD4+ T cells from blood. The clonotype originates from a man in his thirties or forties with type 1 diabetes. V usage is TRBV4-2 and J usage is TRBJ1-6; possibly TRBD1 for D (6 bases). CDR3 residues: CASSQGNTGSSPLHF. CDR3 DNA sequence: TGTGCCAGCAGCCAAGGCAACACAGGGTCATCACCCCTCCACTTT.